One sample yielded the 8 T cell receptor beta chains listed below, sequenced in a study of T cells expressing NK-cell markers. TCRdb reanalyzed the 5' RACE reads, giving one entry per CDR3 protein sequence and no DNA. The sample has 500,000 to 600,000 distinct CDR3 sequences; the top ten hold approximately 4%. Sequencing was carried out using blood T cells: a sorted CD56 or NKG2C T cell subset, CD4+ or CD8+ T cells, or bulk PBMC T cells (not recorded which). The receptors were sampled from a man aged 18 to 30 in good health.

This chain connects TRBV20-1 to TRBJ1-5; TCRdb indicates TRBD1, and absent DNA this call remains unverified. The CDR3 loop spans 17 amino acids. Germline values: CDR1 DFQATT, CDR2 SNEGSKA (reference sequence). CDR3 protein: CSASGFKGASGNQPQHF.

The chain employs TRBV7-8 and TRBJ1-1. This CDR3 spans 19 amino acids. Germline lookup yields CDR1 SGHVS and CDR2 FQNEAQ. CDR3 in amino acids: CASSSINGDGSLMNTEAFF.

The rearrangement uses TRBV27 and TRBJ1-5; with no DNA, the TCRdb D assignment of TRBD1 cannot be verified. The CDR3 length is 21 residues. Germline assignment: CDR1 MNHEY and CDR2 SMNVEV (reference sequence). CDR3 region: CASSPFSPGQGRLASNQPQHF.

J is TRBJ2-2 and V is TRBV5-1; the D gene TCRdb calls, TRBD1, cannot be checked with no DNA. Germline V CDR1 and CDR2: SGHRS, YFSETQ. The CDR3 has 16 amino acids. The CDR3 reads CASSSTGDPGTGELFF.

The chain's CDR3 is CASSGVNFRQYF. The rearrangement joins TRBV11-3 to TRBJ2-3. Germline V gives CDR1 SGHNT, CDR2 YENEEA. The CDR3 has 12 amino acids.

V gene TRBV20-1 combines with J gene TRBJ2-5; TCRdb outputs TRBD1, but without DNA this stays unchecked. This CDR3 contains 18 residues. Per germline, CDR1 DFQATT and CDR2 SNEGSKA (reference sequence). The CDR3 protein is CSARDEGGAPGIRETQYF.

CDR3 protein: CAISYGPNNEQFF. This chain uses TRBV10-3 with TRBJ2-1. This CDR3 comprises 13 residues. CDR1 is ENHRY and CDR2 is SYGVKD in the germline V gene.

CDR3 sequence reads: CASSSRQGNEQFF. V and J are TRBV27 and TRBJ2-1; there is no DNA to check the TCRdb D call of TRBD1. The CDR3 is 13 amino acids. Germline values: CDR1 MNHEY, CDR2 SMNVEV (reference sequence).